The 13 T cell receptor beta chains below were found in one sample sequenced in a study of prognosis after radiotherapy for stage I lung cancer. TCR beta CDR3 amplification from genomic DNA was performed by two-round multiplex PCR. Initially, in first-round PCR, primers specific to each TRBV and TRBJ gene were used. TCRdb re-called the multiplex PCR reads with MiXCR, one entry per CDR3 protein. The profile shows 20,000 to 30,000 distinct CDR3 sequences, around 41% of them singletons. This material consisted of PBMCs, taken before or after stereotactic body radiation therapy (not recorded which). The receptors here all came from a donor over 45 with non-small cell lung cancer.

This clonotype was seen a single time. The chain has TRBV5-1 and TRBJ2-2; 10 bases align to TRBD1. Unmatched junction bases numbered 3, after V lost 0 bases and J lost 4 bases. Germline V gene lookup returns CDR1 SGHRS and CDR2 YFSETQ. This CDR3 has 16 amino acids. CDR3: CASSLATGGGTGELFF. CDR3 coding DNA: TGCGCCAGCAGCTTGGCGACAGGGGGCGGCACCGGGGAGCTGTTTTTT.

As to this clonotype: Since a far larger clone is one base different, this is likely a read error. This chain joins TRBV10-3 and TRBJ2-1, with D possibly TRBD1 on 5 matching bases. The CDR3 totals 16 residues. CDR1 ENHRY and CDR2 SYGVKD come from the germline V gene. CDR3 residues: CASSRDRGEWYNEQFF. In DNA form, the CDR3 reads TGTGCCAGCAGTAGGGATAGGGGCGAGTGGTACAATGAGCAGTTCTTC.

The rearrangement links TRBV6-2 or TRBV6-3 to TRBJ1-5; the D is unclear. The germline CDR1 and CDR2 sequences are MNHEY and SVGEGT. The CDR3 loop spans 14 amino acids. The V end was cut by 5 bases, the J end by 0 bases, with 8 bases between. The CDR3 coding sequence is TGTGCCAGCAGTAGATATAATAGCAATCAGCCCCAGCATTTT. It is translated as CASSRYNSNQPQHF.

Details on this clonotype: An end of the junction differs from the germline gene, which may be a read error. The chain has TRBV28 and TRBJ2-7, with D hard to call. Germline CDR1 and CDR2: MDHEN and SYDVKM. This CDR3 contains 11 residues. This chain's CDR3 is CAISPRAEQYF. The CDR3 bases are TGTGCCATCAGTCCTCGTGCCGAGCAGTACTTC.

In its sample, this clonotype was seen a few times. The chain has TRBV5-1 and TRBJ2-4, with D perhaps matching TRBD2 (6 bases). The CDR3 has 14 residues. Deletions cut 0 bases from V and 8 bases from J, with 12 bases between. Germline lookup yields CDR1 SGHRS and CDR2 YFSETQ. CDR3 nucleotides: TGCGCCAGCAGCTTGGCCCGAAGGGAGGACATTCAGTACTTC. Translating gives CASSLARREDIQYF.

This clonotype ranks as medium-sized (0.01 to 0.1%). The J gene is TRBJ2-7, the V gene TRBV20-1; TRBD2 aligns across 7 bases. The CDR3 runs to 15 residues. V was clipped by 0 bases and J by 4 bases; unmatched bases: 9. CDR1 DFQATT and CDR2 SNEGSKA come from the germline V gene (reference sequence). The CDR3 loop is CSARDLGGRDYEQYF. The CDR3, as DNA: TGCAGTGCTAGAGATTTGGGCGGGAGAGATTACGAGCAGTACTTC.

On this clonotype itself: Mismatch with germline at one junction end may stem from a read error. CDR3 DNA sequence: TGTGCCACCAGTGAACCGGGACAGGGGGCCGTCGGTGAGCCGTTTTTT. Residues: CATSEPGQGAVGEPFF. The gene calls are TRBV24-1 and TRBJ2-2; 12 nucleotides agree with TRBD1. The CDR3 is 16 amino acids. Germline lookup yields CDR1 KGHDR and CDR2 SFDVKD.

Within the sample, this clonotype is medium-sized. V and J are TRBV20-1 and TRBJ2-7; D is uncertain. V lost 0 bases to trimming and J lost 0 bases, with 12 bases between them. The CDR3 covers 15 residues. The germline V gene has CDR1 DFQATT and CDR2 SNEGSKA (reference sequence). For the CDR3, the DNA is TGCAGTGCTAGAGATATAAGGACCCACTCCTACGAGCAGTACTTC. Translating gives CSARDIRTHSYEQYF.

This clonotype was detected many times. J is TRBJ1-6 and V is TRBV2, with 9 bases fitting TRBD1. Germline CDR1 SNHLY, CDR2 FYNNEI. This CDR3 has 13 amino acids. J lost 9 bases, V lost 5 bases, and 2 bases had no gene match. CDR3 coding DNA: TGTGCCAGCAGTCGGACAGGGGTTTCACCCCTCCACTTT. Residues: CASSRTGVSPLHF.

This clonotype was picked up one time. The genes are TRBV2 and TRBJ2-5; no reliable D call. Germline values: CDR1 SNHLY, CDR2 FYNNEI. With 7 bases removed from V and 7 bases from J, the gap between germline ends came to 19 bases. The CDR3 sequence is 14 residues long. As DNA, the CDR3 is TGTGCCAGCAAGAACCAGTGTTCCCATGGGACCCAGTACTTC. Its translation: CASKNQCSHGTQYF.

This clonotype was detected ten times or more. The chain combines TRBV20-1 with TRBJ1-1; no reliable D call. The CDR3 spans 13 residues. Germline CDR1 DFQATT, CDR2 SNEGSKA (reference sequence). With 6 bases removed from V and 2 bases from J, the gap between germline ends came to 13 bases. CDR3 sequence reads: CSARLTFNTEAFF. In nucleotides, the CDR3 is TGCAGTGCGAGGTTAACTTTTAACACTGAAGCTTTCTTT.

Many counts were recorded for this clonotype. The chain carries TRBV7-2 and TRBJ2-7; TRBD2 agrees at 7 bases. The length of the CDR3 is 18 residues. The V gene's germline CDR1 is SGHTA and CDR2 FQGNSA. The junction had 18 bases not matched to a gene; V was cut back by 5 bases and J by 2 bases. The CDR3 reads CASSPLGVKSGKTYEQYF. As DNA, the CDR3 is TGTGCCAGCAGCCCGTTAGGGGTCAAAAGCGGGAAGACCTACGAGCAGTACTTC.

This clonotype was seen ten or more times. This rearrangement joins TRBV12-3 or TRBV12-4 to TRBJ2-1; 11 nucleotides agree with TRBD2. The CDR3 is 16 residues long. Unmatched junction bases numbered 7, after V lost 2 bases and J lost 7 bases. The CDR3 sequence is CASSLWLAGGGNEQFF. The CDR3 region has the DNA TGTGCCAGCAGTTTATGGCTAGCGGGAGGAGGGAATGAGCAGTTCTTC.